The rows below give T cell receptor beta chains drawn from one sample of a study of blood T cell repertoires in COVID-19. Generated by immunoSEQ multiplex PCR, the TCRdb table keeps only in-frame clones and is missing some. The table has roughly 18,000 clones, 82% seen once; the top ten hold about 6%. Material: peripheral blood. These receptors were taken from a human donor in a cohort sampled during active COVID-19. The CDR3 runs from the conserved cysteine through the conserved F or W. Fields, in order: J gene, clone size, V gene, D gene, CDR3 protein, CDR3 DNA. A D gene is named only where the DNA matches it firmly. The size of a clone is reported for some rows only, either as once, few or many, or as a class for expanded clones.

J: TRBJ2-7; size: -; V: TRBV2; D: TRBD2; CDR3: CASRGTSGTYEQYF; DNA: TGTGCCAGCAGGGGGACTAGCGGCACCTACGAGCAGTACTTC
J: TRBJ2-7; size: once; V: TRBV6-5; D: -; CDR3: CASSRGGEAYEQYF; DNA: TGTGCCAGCAGTCGAGGAGGGGAGGCCTACGAGCAGTACTTC
J: TRBJ1-4; size: -; V: TRBV28; D: -; CDR3: CASSSPTESTTNEKLFF; DNA: TGTGCCAGCAGTAGCCCGACTGAGAGTACAACTAATGAAAAACTGTTTTTT
J: TRBJ2-7; size: -; V: TRBV6-5; D: -; CDR3: CASTDGPAESYEQYF; DNA: TGTGCCAGCACAGACGGTCCAGCGGAGTCCTACGAGCAGTACTTC
J: TRBJ2-5; size: -; V: TRBV7-9; D: TRBD1; CDR3: CASSLYRGMVETQYF; DNA: TGTGCCAGCAGCTTATACAGGGGGATGGTAGAGACCCAGTACTTC
J: TRBJ1-3; size: -; V: TRBV6-2/TRBV6-3; D: -; CDR3: CASSYEVVGAGNTIYF; DNA: TGTGCCAGCAGTTACGAGGTCGTAGGCGCTGGAAACACCATATATTTT
J: TRBJ2-3; size: -; V: TRBV3-1/TRBV3-2; D: TRBD1; CDR3: CASRLRTGTDTQYF; DNA: TGTGCCAGCAGGCTTAGGACAGGAACAGATACGCAGTATTTT
J: TRBJ1-2; size: -; V: TRBV4-1; D: TRBD1; CDR3: CASSQGGTGRLGYTF; DNA: TGCGCCAGCAGCCAGGGGGGGACAGGACGCCTTGGCTACACCTTC
J: TRBJ2-3; size: -; V: TRBV7-2; D: -; CDR3: CASSFSPEDTQYF; DNA: TGTGCCAGCAGCTTTAGCCCGGAAGATACGCAGTATTTT
J: TRBJ1-3; size: -; V: TRBV6-5; D: -; CDR3: CASSPGINSGNTIYF; DNA: TGTGCCAGCAGTCCCGGGATAAACTCTGGAAACACCATATATTTT
J: TRBJ2-2; size: -; V: TRBV28; D: TRBD1; CDR3: CASSTGGVHTGELFF; DNA: TGTGCCAGCAGTACAGGGGGAGTTCACACCGGGGAGCTGTTTTTT
J: TRBJ2-5; size: -; V: TRBV5-1; D: TRBD1; CDR3: CASSFGDRGRLASETQYF; DNA: TGCGCCAGCAGCTTCGGAGACAGGGGGAGACTAGCTTCCGAGACCCAGTACTTC
J: TRBJ2-7; size: -; V: TRBV11-3; D: TRBD1; CDR3: CASPTLGTGQTEQYF; DNA: TGTGCCAGCCCCACGCTGGGGACAGGGCAGACCGAGCAGTACTTC
J: TRBJ2-3; size: -; V: TRBV11-2; D: TRBD2; CDR3: CASSHRLAGVDTQYF; DNA: TGTGCCAGCAGCCATAGACTAGCGGGAGTCGATACGCAGTATTTT
J: TRBJ1-6; size: -; V: TRBV30; D: -; CDR3: CAWDRGPSPLHF; DNA: TGTGCCTGGGACCGAGGTCCTTCACCCCTCCACTTT
J: TRBJ1-2; size: once; V: TRBV6-5; D: -; CDR3: CASSYQGGGYTF; DNA: TGTGCCAGCAGTTATCAGGGCGGCGGCTACACCTTC
J: TRBJ1-2; size: -; V: TRBV7-2; D: -; CDR3: CASSLSFVYGYTF; DNA: TGTGCCAGCAGCTTATCTTTCGTCTATGGCTACACCTTC
J: TRBJ2-4; size: -; V: TRBV5-4; D: TRBD1; CDR3: CASSFGGQAKNIQYF; DNA: TGTGCCAGCAGCTTTGGGGGACAGGCCAAAAACATTCAGTACTTC
J: TRBJ2-5; size: once; V: TRBV18; D: TRBD2; CDR3: CASSPRGLVQETQYF; DNA: TGTGCCAGCTCACCACGGGGACTAGTTCAAGAGACCCAGTACTTC
J: TRBJ2-7; size: -; V: TRBV27; D: TRBD1; CDR3: CASSPGTGGDEQYF; DNA: TGTGCCAGCAGCCCGGGGACAGGGGGTGACGAGCAGTACTTC
J: TRBJ2-7; size: -; V: TRBV6-2/TRBV6-3; D: TRBD2; CDR3: CASSDGLAGEQYF; DNA: TGTGCCAGCAGCGACGGACTAGCGGGGGAGCAGTACTTC
J: TRBJ2-3; size: -; V: TRBV4-3; D: -; CDR3: CASSHGYISGLSTDTQYF; DNA: TGCGCCAGCAGCCATGGTTATATTTCGGGTCTTTCGACAGATACGCAGTATTTT
J: TRBJ2-5; size: medium-sized; V: TRBV6-5; D: TRBD2; CDR3: CASCRLAGEIGTQYF; DNA: TGTGCCAGCTGCAGACTAGCGGGAGAAATAGGGACCCAGTACTTC
J: TRBJ2-7; size: -; V: TRBV10-3; D: TRBD1; CDR3: CAISPGQGPYEQYF; DNA: TGTGCCATCAGCCCGGGACAGGGGCCCTACGAGCAGTACTTC
J: TRBJ1-5; size: -; V: TRBV4-1; D: -; CDR3: CASSQPGGPQHF; DNA: TGCGCCAGCAGCCAGCCCGGTGGGCCCCAGCATTTT
J: TRBJ2-1; size: -; V: TRBV10-3; D: -; CDR3: CAISDSAWGDEQFF; DNA: TGTGCCATCAGTGACTCCGCGTGGGGGGATGAGCAGTTCTTC
J: TRBJ2-2; size: -; V: TRBV28; D: -; CDR3: CASSFLSGNTGELFF; DNA: TGTGCCAGCAGTTTTCTCAGCGGAAACACCGGGGAGCTGTTTTTT
J: TRBJ2-3; size: -; V: TRBV30; D: -; CDR3: CACAGILTDTQYF; DNA: TGTGCCTGCGCCGGGATTCTCACAGATACGCAGTATTTT
J: TRBJ2-7; size: -; V: TRBV11-2; D: TRBD2; CDR3: CATSGLDEQYF; DNA: TGTGCCACCTCGGGACTAGACGAGCAGTACTTC
J: TRBJ1-2; size: -; V: TRBV11-2; D: TRBD1; CDR3: CASSLDQGQHYGYTF; DNA: TGTGCCAGCAGCTTAGATCAGGGACAGCACTATGGCTACACCTTC
J: TRBJ2-3; size: -; V: TRBV10-3; D: -; CDR3: CAISESEQNFVTDTQYF; DNA: TGTGCCATCAGTGAGTCGGAACAGAACTTTGTGACAGATACGCAGTATTTT
J: TRBJ2-3; size: -; V: TRBV20-1; D: -; CDR3: CSASGAEESTDTQYF; DNA: TGCAGTGCTAGTGGTGCGGAGGAAAGCACAGATACGCAGTATTTT
J: TRBJ2-7; size: -; V: TRBV29-1; D: TRBD1; CDR3: CSAGTGGSYEQYF; DNA: TGCAGCGCTGGGACAGGGGGCTCCTACGAGCAGTACTTC
J: TRBJ2-5; size: -; V: TRBV30; D: -; CDR3: CAWSVRETQYF; DNA: TGTGCCTGGAGTGTACGGGAGACCCAGTACTTC
J: TRBJ2-5; size: -; V: TRBV5-4; D: TRBD2; CDR3: CASSLALAGAETQYF; DNA: TGTGCCAGCAGCTTGGCCCTAGCGGGAGCGGAGACCCAGTACTTC
J: TRBJ1-4; size: -; V: TRBV15; D: -; CDR3: CATSREAGAAEKLFF; DNA: TGTGCCACCAGCAGAGAGGCAGGGGCCGCTGAAAAACTGTTTTTT